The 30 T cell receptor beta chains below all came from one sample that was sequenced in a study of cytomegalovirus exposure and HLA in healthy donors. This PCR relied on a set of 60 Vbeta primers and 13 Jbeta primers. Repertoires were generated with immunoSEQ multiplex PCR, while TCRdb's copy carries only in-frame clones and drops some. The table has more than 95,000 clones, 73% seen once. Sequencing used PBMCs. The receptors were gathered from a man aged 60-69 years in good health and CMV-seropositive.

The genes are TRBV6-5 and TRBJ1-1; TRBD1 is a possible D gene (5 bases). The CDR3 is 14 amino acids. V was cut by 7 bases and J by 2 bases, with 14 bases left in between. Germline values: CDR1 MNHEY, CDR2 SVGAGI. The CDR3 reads CASISGTYNTEAFF. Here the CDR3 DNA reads TGTGCCAGCATTTCCGGGACTTACAACACTGAAGCTTTCTTT.

The CDR3 sequence is CASSVLRSGANVLTF. The CDR3 nucleotides are TGTGCCAGCAGTGTCTTGCGCTCTGGGGCCAACGTCCTGACTTTC. The rearrangement uses TRBV25-1 and TRBJ2-6; D gene ambiguous. Germline values: CDR1 MGHDK, CDR2 SYGVNS. V was shortened by 4 bases and J by 0 bases, with 7 bases between the two germline ends. CDR3 size: 15 residues.

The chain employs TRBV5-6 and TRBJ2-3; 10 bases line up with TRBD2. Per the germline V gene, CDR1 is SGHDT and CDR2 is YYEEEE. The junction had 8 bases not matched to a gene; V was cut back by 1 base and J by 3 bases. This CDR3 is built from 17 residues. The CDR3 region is CASSLLISGGKTDTQYF. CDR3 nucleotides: TGTGCCAGCAGCTTGCTCATTAGCGGGGGGAAAACAGATACGCAGTATTTT.

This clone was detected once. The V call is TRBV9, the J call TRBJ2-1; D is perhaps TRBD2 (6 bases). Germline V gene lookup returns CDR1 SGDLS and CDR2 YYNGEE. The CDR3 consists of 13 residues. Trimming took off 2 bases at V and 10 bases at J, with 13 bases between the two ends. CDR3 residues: CASSVALEGEQFF. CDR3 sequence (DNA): TGTGCCAGCAGCGTCGCCTTGGAGGGAGAGCAGTTCTTC.

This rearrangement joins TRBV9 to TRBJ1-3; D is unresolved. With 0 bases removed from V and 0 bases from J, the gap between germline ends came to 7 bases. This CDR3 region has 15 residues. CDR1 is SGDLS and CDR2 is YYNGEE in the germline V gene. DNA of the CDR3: TGTGCCAGCAGCGTAGAATCTTCCTCTGGAAACACCATATATTTT. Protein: CASSVESSSGNTIYF.

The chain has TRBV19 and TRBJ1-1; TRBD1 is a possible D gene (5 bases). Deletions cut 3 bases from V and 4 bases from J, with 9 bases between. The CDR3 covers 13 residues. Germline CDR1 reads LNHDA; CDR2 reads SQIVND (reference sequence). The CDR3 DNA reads TGTGCCAGTAGTATGCAGGGTTCCACTGAAGCTTTCTTT. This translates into CASSMQGSTEAFF.

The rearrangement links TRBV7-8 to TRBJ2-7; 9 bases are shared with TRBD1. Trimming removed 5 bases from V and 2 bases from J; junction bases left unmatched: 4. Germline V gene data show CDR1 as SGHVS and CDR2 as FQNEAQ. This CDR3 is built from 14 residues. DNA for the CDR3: TGTGCCAGCAGCCCCTGGGACAGGGCCTACGAGCAGTACTTC. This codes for CASSPWDRAYEQYF. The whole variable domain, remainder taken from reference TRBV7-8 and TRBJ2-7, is GAGVSQSPRYKVAKRGQDVALRCDPISGHVSLFWYQQALGQGPEFLTYFQNEAQLDKSGLPSDRFFAERPEGSVSTLKIQRTQQEDSAVYLCASSPWDRAYEQYFGPGTRLTVT.

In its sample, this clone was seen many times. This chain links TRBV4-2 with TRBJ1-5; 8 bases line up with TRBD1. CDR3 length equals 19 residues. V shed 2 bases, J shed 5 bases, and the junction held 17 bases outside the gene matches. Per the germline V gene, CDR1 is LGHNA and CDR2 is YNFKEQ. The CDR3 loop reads CASSQTLSAGTGDYQPQHF. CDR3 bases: TGTGCCAGCAGCCAAACCTTAAGCGCCGGGACAGGTGACTATCAGCCCCAGCATTTT.

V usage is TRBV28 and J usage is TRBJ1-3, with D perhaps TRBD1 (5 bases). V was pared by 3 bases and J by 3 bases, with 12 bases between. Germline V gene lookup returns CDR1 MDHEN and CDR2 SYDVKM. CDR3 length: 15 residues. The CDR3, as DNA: TGTGCCAGCAGTTTTGACAGAGCCCTTGGAAACACCATATATTTT. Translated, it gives CASSFDRALGNTIYF.

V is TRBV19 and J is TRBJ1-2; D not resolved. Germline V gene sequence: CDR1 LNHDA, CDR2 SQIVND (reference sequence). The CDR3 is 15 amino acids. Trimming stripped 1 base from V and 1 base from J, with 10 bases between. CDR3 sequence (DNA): TGTGCCAGTAGTATAGGGAGGGCTTTTAACTATGGCTACACCTTC. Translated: CASSIGRAFNYGYTF.

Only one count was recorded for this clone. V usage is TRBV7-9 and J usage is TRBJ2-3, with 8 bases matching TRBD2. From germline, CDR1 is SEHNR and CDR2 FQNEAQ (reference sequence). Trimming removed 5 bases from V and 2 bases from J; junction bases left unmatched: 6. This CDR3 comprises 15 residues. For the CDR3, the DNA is TGTGCCAGCAGCCTACTAGCGGCGACCACAGATACGCAGTATTTT. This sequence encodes CASSLLAATTDTQYF.

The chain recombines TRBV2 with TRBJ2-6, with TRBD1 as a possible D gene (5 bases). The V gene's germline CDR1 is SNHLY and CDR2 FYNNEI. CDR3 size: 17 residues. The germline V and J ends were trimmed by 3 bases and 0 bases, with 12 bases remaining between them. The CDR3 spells CASSDWQGSSGANVLTF. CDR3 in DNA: TGTGCCAGCAGTGACTGGCAGGGATCCTCTGGGGCCAACGTCCTGACTTTC.

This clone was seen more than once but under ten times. The CDR3 loop is CASSQAGGPYIGELFF. The CDR3 DNA reads as TGTGCCAGCAGCCAAGCGGGGGGGCCTTATATCGGGGAGCTGTTTTTT. The chain carries TRBV4-2 and TRBJ2-2; 8 positions match TRBD2. The germline CDR1 and CDR2 sequences are LGHNA and YNFKEQ. The CDR3 spans 16 residues. V lost 1 base, J lost 7 bases, and 8 bases stayed unmatched.

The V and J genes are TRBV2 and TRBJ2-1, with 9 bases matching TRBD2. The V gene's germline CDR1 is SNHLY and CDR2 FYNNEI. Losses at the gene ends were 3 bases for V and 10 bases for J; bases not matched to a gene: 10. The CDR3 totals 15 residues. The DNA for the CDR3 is TGTGCCAGCAGTGAGGTGGTAGCGGGGGATGGGGAGCAGTTCTTC. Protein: CASSEVVAGDGEQFF.

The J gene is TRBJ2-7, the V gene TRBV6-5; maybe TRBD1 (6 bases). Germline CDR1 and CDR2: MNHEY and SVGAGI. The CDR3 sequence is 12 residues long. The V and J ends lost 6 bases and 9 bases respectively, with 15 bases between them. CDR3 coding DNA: TGTGCCAGCAGCGGGACATCCAGGGGGCAGTACTTC. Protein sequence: CASSGTSRGQYF.

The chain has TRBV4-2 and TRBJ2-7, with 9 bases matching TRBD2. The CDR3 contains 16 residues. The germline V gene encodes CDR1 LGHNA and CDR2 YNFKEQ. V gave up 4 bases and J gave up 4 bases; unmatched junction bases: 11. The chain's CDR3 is CASSLQRAAGGYEQYF. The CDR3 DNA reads TGTGCCAGCAGCCTCCAAAGGGCAGCGGGGGGTTACGAGCAGTACTTC.

The CDR3 DNA follows: TGCGCCAGCAGCCAAGGGCAAGGGGGCTGGGGTGAAAAACTGTTTTTT. Translating it yields CASSQGQGGWGEKLFF. J is TRBJ1-4 and V is TRBV4-1, with 7 bases fitting TRBD1. The V gene's germline CDR1 is MGHRA and CDR2 YSYEKL. The CDR3 loop spans 16 amino acids. The V gene end was trimmed by 1 base and the J gene end by 7 bases; junction bases not matched to a gene: 9.

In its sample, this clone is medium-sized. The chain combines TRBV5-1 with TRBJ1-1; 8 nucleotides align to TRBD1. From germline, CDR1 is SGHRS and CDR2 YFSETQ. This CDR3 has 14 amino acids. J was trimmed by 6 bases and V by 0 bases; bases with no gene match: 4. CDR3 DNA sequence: TGCGCCAGCAGCTTGGCAGGGGGCTCTTCTGAAGCTTTCTTT. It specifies CASSLAGGSSEAFF.

This chain's CDR3 is CASSSQGYLSTDTQYF. The DNA of the CDR3 is TGTGCCAGCAGCTCTCAGGGGTACCTTAGCACAGATACGCAGTATTTT. The chain employs TRBV13 and TRBJ2-3; possibly TRBD1 for D (6 bases). Germline V gene sequence: CDR1 PRHDT, CDR2 FYEKMQ (reference sequence). There are 16 residues in the CDR3. V shed 4 bases and J shed 0 bases, with 14 bases lying between them. The whole variable domain, filled in from reference TRBV13 and TRBJ2-3, reads AAGVIQSPRHLIKEKRETATLKCYPIPRHDTVYWYQQGPGQDPQFLISFYEKMQSDKGSIPDRFSAQQFSDYHSELNMSSLELGDSALYFCASSSQGYLSTDTQYFGPGTRLTVL.

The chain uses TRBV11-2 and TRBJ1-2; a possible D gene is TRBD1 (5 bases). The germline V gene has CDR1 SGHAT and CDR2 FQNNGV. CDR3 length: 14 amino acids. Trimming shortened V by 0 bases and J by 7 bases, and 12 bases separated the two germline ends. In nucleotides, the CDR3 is TGTGCCAGCAGCTTAGATGCGGGACCCTCTGGCTACACCTTC. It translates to CASSLDAGPSGYTF.

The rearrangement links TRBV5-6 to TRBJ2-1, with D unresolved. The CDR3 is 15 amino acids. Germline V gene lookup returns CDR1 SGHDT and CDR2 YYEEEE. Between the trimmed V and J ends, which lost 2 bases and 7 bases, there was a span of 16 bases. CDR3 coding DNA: TGTGCCAGCAGCTTACTTCGTGGTTTCGAGAATGAGCAGTTCTTC. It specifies CASSLLRGFENEQFF.

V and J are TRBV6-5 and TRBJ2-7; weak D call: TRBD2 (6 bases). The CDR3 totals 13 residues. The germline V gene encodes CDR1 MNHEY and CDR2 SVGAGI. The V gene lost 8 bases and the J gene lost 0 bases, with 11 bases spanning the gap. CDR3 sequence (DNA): TGTGCCAGCCGGCGGGGTCGCTCCTACGAGCAGTACTTC. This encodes CASRRGRSYEQYF.

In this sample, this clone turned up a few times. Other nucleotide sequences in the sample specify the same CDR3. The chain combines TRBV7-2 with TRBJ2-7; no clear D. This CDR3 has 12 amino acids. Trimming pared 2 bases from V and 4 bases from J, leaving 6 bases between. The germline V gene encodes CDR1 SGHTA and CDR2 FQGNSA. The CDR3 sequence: CASSLPRYEQYF. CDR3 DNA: TGTGCCAGCAGCTTACCCAGATACGAGCAGTACTTC.

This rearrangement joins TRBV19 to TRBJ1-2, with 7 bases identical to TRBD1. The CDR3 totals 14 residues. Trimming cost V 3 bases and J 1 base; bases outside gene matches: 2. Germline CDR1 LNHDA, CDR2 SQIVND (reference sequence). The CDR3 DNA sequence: TGTGCCAGTAGTATGGGACAGAATAACTATGGCTACACCTTC. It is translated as CASSMGQNNYGYTF.

The CDR3 bases are TGCGCCAGCAGCCGCGGACAGGGGCTGAACACTGAAGCTTTCTTT. Protein: CASSRGQGLNTEAFF. The V call is TRBV5-1, the J call TRBJ1-1; 9 positions match TRBD1. This CDR3 contains 15 residues. CDR1 SGHRS and CDR2 YFSETQ come from the germline V gene. With 4 bases clipped from V and 0 bases from J, the junction kept 4 bases outside the gene matches.

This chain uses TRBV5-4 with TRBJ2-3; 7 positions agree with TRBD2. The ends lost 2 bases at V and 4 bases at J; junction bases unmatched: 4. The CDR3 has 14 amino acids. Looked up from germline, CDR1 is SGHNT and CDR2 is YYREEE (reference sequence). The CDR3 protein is CASSLGGGADTQYF. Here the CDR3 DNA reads TGTGCCAGCAGCTTAGGCGGGGGTGCAGATACGCAGTATTTT.

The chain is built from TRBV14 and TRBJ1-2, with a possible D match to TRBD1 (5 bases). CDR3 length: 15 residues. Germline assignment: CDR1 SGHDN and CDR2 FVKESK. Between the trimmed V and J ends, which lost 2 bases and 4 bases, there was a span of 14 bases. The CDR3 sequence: CASSQRGGGSYGYTF. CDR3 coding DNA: TGTGCCAGCAGCCAACGGGGCGGGGGAAGCTATGGCTACACCTTC.

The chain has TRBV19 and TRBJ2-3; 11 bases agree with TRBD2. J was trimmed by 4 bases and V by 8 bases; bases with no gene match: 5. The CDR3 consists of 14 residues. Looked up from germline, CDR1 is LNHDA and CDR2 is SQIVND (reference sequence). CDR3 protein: CASGTSGGPDTQYF. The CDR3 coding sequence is TGTGCCAGTGGCACTAGCGGGGGCCCAGATACGCAGTATTTT.

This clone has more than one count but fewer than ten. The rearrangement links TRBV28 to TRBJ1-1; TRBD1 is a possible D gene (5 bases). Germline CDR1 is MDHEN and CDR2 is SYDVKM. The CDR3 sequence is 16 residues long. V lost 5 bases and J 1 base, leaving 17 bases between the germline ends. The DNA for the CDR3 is TGTGCCAGCAGTGCGCCCTCCAGGGTCCCGAACACTGAAGCTTTCTTT. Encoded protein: CASSAPSRVPNTEAFF.

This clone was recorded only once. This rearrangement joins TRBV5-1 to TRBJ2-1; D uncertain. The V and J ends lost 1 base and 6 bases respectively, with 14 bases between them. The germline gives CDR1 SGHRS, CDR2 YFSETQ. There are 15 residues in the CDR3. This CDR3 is CASSLRPSNFNEQFF. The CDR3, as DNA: TGCGCCAGCAGCTTGCGTCCTAGTAATTTCAATGAGCAGTTCTTC.